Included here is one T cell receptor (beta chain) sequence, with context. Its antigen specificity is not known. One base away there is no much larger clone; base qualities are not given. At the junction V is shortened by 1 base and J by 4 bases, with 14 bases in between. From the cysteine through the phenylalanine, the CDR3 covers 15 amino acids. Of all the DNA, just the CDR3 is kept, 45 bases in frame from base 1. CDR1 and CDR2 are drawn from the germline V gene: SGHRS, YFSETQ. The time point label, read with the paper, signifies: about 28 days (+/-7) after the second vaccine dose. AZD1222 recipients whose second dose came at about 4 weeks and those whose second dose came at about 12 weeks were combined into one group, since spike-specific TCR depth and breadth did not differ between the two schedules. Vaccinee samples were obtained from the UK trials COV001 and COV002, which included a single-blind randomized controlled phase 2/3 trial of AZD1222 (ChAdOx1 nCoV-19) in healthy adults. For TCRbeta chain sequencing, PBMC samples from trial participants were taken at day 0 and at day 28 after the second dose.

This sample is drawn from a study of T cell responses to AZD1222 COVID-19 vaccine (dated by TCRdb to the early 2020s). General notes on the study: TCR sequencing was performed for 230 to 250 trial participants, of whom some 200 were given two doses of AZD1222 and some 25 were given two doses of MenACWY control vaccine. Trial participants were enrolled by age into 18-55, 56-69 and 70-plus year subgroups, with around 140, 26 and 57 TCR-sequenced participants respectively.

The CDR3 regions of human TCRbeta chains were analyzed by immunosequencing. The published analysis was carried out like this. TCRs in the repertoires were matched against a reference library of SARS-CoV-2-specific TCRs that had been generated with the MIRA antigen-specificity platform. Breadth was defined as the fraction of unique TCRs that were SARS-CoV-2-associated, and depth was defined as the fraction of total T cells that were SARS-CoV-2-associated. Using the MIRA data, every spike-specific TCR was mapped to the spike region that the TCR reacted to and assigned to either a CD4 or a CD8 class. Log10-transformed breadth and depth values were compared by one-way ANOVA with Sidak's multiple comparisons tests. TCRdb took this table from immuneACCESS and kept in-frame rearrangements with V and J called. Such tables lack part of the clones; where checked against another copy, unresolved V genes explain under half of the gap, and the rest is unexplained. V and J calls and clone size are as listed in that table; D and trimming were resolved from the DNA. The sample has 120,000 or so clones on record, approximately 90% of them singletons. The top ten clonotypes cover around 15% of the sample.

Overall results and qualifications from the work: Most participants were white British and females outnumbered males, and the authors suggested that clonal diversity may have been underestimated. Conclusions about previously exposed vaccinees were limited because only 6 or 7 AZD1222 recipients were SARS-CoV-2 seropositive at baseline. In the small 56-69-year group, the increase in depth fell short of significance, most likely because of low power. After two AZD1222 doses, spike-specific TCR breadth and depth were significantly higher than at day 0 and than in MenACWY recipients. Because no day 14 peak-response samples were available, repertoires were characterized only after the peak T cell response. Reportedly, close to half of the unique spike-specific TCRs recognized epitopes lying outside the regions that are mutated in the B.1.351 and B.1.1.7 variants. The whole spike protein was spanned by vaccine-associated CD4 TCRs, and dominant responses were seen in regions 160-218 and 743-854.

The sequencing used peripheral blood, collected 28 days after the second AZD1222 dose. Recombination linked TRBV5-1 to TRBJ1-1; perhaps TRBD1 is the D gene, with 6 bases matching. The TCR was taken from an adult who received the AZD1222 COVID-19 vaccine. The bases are TGCGCCAGCAGCTTGAACGGGGGGCTGGGCACTGAAGCTTTCTTT. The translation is CASSLNGGLGTEAFF.